This record looks at one T cell receptor (beta chain) sequence and its context. Its antigen remains unidentified. Germline V gene lookup returns CDR1 SGHKS and CDR2 YYEKEE (reference sequence). The CDR3 contains 14 residues. The ends lost 10 bases at V and 0 bases at J; junction bases unmatched: 9. With no exception, relapse followed autologous stem cell transplantation in all patients, and brentuximab vedotin exposure varied. The data were taken from a study of PD-1 blockade in classical Hodgkin lymphoma. Generated by immunoSEQ multiplex PCR, the TCRdb table keeps only in-frame clones and is missing some. The sample holds fewer than 90,000 clones; roughly 89% are singletons and the top ten take approximately 22%. General observations from the study: Patients excluded were those beginning nivolumab under 1 year after ASCT.

The source of this sequence is a human donor with classical Hodgkin lymphoma. The sample here was peripheral blood mononuclear cells (PBMCs), taken at baseline. The rearrangement uses TRBV5-5 and TRBJ2-7; 8 nucleotides align to TRBD1. The CDR3 coding sequence is TGTGCCTCTCGGTGGGACAGGAGCTCCTACGAGCAGTACTTC. Translation gives CASRWDRSSYEQYF.